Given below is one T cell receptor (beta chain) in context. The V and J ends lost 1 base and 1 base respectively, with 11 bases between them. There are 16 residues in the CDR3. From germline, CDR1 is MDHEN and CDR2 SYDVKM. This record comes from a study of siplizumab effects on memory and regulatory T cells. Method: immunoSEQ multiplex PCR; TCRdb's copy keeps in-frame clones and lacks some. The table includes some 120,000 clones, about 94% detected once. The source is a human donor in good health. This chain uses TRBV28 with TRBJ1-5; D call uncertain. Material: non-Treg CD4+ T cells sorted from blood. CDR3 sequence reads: CASSLFHTRSNQPQHF. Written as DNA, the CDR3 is TGTGCCAGCAGTTTATTCCACACTCGCAGCAATCAGCCCCAGCATTTT.